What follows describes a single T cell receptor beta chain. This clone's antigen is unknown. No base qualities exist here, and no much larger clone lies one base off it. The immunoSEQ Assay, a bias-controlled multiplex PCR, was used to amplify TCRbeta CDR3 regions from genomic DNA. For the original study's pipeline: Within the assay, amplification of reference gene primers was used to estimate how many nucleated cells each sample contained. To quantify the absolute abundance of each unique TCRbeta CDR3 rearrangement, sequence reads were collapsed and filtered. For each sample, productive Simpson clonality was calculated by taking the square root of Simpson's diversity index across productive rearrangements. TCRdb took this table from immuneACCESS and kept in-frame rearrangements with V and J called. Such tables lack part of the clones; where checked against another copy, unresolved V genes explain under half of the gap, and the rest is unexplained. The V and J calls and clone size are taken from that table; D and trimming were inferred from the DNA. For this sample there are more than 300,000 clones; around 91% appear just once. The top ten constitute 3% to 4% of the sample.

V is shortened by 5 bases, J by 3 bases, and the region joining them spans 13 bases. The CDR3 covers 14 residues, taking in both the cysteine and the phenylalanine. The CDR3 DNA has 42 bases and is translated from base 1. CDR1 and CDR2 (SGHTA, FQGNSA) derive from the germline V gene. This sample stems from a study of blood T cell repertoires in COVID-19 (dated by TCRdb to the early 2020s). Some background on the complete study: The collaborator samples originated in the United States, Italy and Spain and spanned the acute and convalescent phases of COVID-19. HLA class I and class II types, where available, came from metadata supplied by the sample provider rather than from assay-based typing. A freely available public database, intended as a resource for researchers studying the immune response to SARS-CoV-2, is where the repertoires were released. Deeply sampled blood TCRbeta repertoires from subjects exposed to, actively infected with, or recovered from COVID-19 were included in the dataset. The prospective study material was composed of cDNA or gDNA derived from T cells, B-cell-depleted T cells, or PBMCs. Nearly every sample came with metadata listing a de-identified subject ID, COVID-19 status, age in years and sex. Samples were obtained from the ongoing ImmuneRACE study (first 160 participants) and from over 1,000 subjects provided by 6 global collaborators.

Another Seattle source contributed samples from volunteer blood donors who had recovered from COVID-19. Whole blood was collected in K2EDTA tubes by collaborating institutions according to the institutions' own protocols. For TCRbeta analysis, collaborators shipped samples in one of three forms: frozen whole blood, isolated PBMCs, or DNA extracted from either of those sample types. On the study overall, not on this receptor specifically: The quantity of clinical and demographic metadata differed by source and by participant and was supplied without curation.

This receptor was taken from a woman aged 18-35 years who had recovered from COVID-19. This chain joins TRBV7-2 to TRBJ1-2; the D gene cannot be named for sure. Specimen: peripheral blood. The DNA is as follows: TGTGCCAGCAGCCCCTTCCAAGCGGACTATGGCTACACCTTC. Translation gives CASSPFQADYGYTF.